Shown below are 13 T cell receptor beta chains from a single sample sequenced in a study of T-cell memory formation after mild COVID-19. MiXCR was run by TCRdb on the 5' RACE reads, yielding one entry per CDR3 protein. The table includes roughly 560,000 distinct CDR3 sequences, approximately 20% detected once. Source material: PBMCs or a T cell subset sorted from them (not recorded which). These receptor sequences come from an adult woman who had mild COVID-19 (a few samples of this study predate the infection). Cell type and time point are not known.

This chain links TRBV2 with TRBJ1-1; D is ambiguous. This CDR3 has 13 residues. Between the trimmed V and J ends, which lost 6 bases and 0 bases, there was a span of 8 bases. CDR1 and CDR2 from the germline V gene are SNHLY and FYNNEI. CDR3 in DNA: TGTGCCAGCAGCGACCCCATGAACACTGAAGCTTTCTTT. This gives the protein CASSDPMNTEAFF. Variable domain in full (rest from reference TRBV2 and TRBJ1-1): EPEVTQTPSHQVTQMGQEVILRCVPISNHLYFYWYRQILGQKVEFLVSFYNNEISEKSEIFDDQFSVERPDGSNFTLKIRSTKLEDSAMYFCASSDPMNTEAFFGQGTRLTVV.

The rearrangement joins TRBV20-1 to TRBJ2-2, with D perhaps matching TRBD1 (6 bases). Trimming shortened V by 3 bases and J by 4 bases, and 15 bases separated the two germline ends. Germline loops: CDR1 DFQATT, CDR2 SNEGSKA (reference sequence). CDR3 length equals 15 residues. CDR3 region: CSARGRDTTTGELFF. In nucleotides, the CDR3 is TGCAGTGCTAGGGGCCGGGACACGACCACCGGGGAGCTGTTTTTT.

This clonotype was seen a handful of times. The chain joins TRBV6-2 or TRBV6-3 to TRBJ2-7; 15 bases map to TRBD2. This CDR3 has 20 amino acids. Germline CDR1 and CDR2: MNHEY and SVGEGT. With 4 bases clipped from V and 4 bases from J, the junction kept 17 bases outside the gene matches. The CDR3 loop is CASSFNTRTSGRAVEYEQYF. The CDR3 DNA follows: TGTGCCAGCAGTTTTAACACTCGGACTAGCGGGAGGGCCGTGGAGTACGAGCAGTACTTC.

The rearrangement uses TRBV29-1 and TRBJ2-7, with D hard to call. Germline loops: CDR1 SQVTM, CDR2 ANQGSEA. Trimming shortened V by 1 base and J by 3 bases, and 4 bases separated the two germline ends. The CDR3 consists of 11 residues. The CDR3 coding sequence is TGCAGCGTTGAAGGTCTCTACGAGCAGTACTTC. This translates into CSVEGLYEQYF.

This chain connects TRBV5-6 to TRBJ2-1; tentatively, D is TRBD2 (5 bases). Trimming took 2 bases from V and 9 from J, leaving 9 bases between them. Germline V gene data show CDR1 as SGHDT and CDR2 as YYEEEE. This CDR3 comprises 12 residues. The CDR3 sequence is CASSFGNGEQFF. The DNA for the CDR3 is TGTGCCAGCAGCTTCGGGAACGGTGAGCAGTTCTTC.

The V and J genes are TRBV10-3 and TRBJ1-1; D is unresolved. Germline CDR1 and CDR2: ENHRY and SYGVKD. The CDR3 contains 13 residues. Trimming took 3 bases from V and 4 from J, leaving 9 bases between them. This chain's CDR3 is CAISEEGGTEAFF. CDR3 DNA: TGTGCCATCAGTGAAGAGGGAGGCACTGAAGCTTTCTTT.

The sample holds a few counts of this clonotype. The rearrangement uses TRBV29-1 and TRBJ2-7, with TRBD1 matching 7 bases. The CDR3 sequence is 15 residues long. Germline loops: CDR1 SQVTM, CDR2 ANQGSEA. The V and J ends lost 0 bases and 3 bases, in that order; junction bases with no gene match: 8. The CDR3 bases are TGCAGCGTTGAAGATACCCCAAGGACAGGCTACGAGCAGTACTTC. Its protein is CSVEDTPRTGYEQYF.

The chain combines TRBV12-3 or TRBV12-4 with TRBJ2-6, with TRBD2 as a possible D gene (6 bases). CDR3 length: 16 residues. V was clipped by 6 bases and J by 0 bases, with 12 bases between them. The CDR3 reads CASRGGRGSGANVLTF. The CDR3 coding sequence is TGTGCCAGCAGGGGGGGACGGGGCTCTGGGGCCAACGTCCTGACTTTC.

This clonotype was detected ten times or more. This rearrangement joins TRBV24-1 to TRBJ2-5; tentative D call: TRBD1 (6 bases). Trimming left V 3 bases short and J 5 bases short, with 15 bases between. Germline loops: CDR1 KGHDR, CDR2 SFDVKD. This CDR3 has 15 amino acids. CDR3 loop: CATSDPRGYGETQYF. CDR3 DNA sequence: TGTGCCACCAGTGATCCCAGGGGTTACGGTGAGACCCAGTACTTC.

As DNA, the CDR3 is TGTGCCAGCAGCCTCGGGTCTCACGGGGAGCTGTTTTTT. It is translated as CASSLGSHGELFF. This chain joins TRBV7-6 and TRBJ2-2; D remains ambiguous. The CDR3 length is 13 residues. Germline values: CDR1 SGHVS, CDR2 FNYEAQ. Trimming shortened V by 5 bases and J by 7 bases, and 11 bases separated the two germline ends.

This clonotype was counted once. The J gene is TRBJ2-4, the V gene TRBV7-2, with D possibly matching TRBD2 (6 bases). CDR3 size: 13 residues. Looked up from germline, CDR1 is SGHTA and CDR2 is FQGNSA. V was pared by 3 bases and J by 7 bases, with 10 bases between. For the CDR3, the DNA is TGTGCCAGCAGCTTCGGGGGATCGAACATTCAGTACTTC. Its protein is CASSFGGSNIQYF.

The table lists this clonotype with a few counts. The V call is TRBV5-6, the J call TRBJ1-1, with no clear D. V dropped 4 bases and J dropped 8 bases, with 15 bases sitting between them. CDR3 size: 13 residues. Germline values: CDR1 SGHDT, CDR2 YYEEEE. CDR3 nucleotides: TGTGCCAGCAGCCGGATTGGGAAAGAAGAAGCTTTCTTT. Amino acids: CASSRIGKEEAFF.

Note on this clonotype: The junction departs from germline at one end; a sequencing error may be responsible. V gene TRBV7-7 combines with J gene TRBJ2-5; a weak D match, TRBD2 (5 bases). Germline CDR1 SSHAT, CDR2 FNYEAQ (reference sequence). The CDR3 loop spans 14 amino acids. CDR3 DNA sequence: TGTGCTAGCAGCTTAGATAGGGAGCTGGAGACCCAGTACTTC. It encodes CASSLDRELETQYF.